This T cell receptor beta chain appears in the sequencing data of a study of T cells in Graves' hyperthyroidism and ophthalmopathy. Overall study findings and caveats: Ophthalmopathy, which appeared later, was predicted by the model a median roughly 6.5 months before onset.

CDR3 size: 15 residues. V lost 4 bases, J lost 3 bases, and 17 bases lay in between. The germline gives CDR1 SGDLS, CDR2 YYNGEE. At least ten counts were recorded for this clonotype. The antigen is unknown. It was RNA transcripts that yielded the amplified TCR beta CDR3 regions. HTBI primers were employed in a first-round RT-PCR of the TCR CDR3. TCRdb analysed the multiplex PCR reads with MiXCR anew, one entry per CDR3 protein. The sample consists of a few hundred thousand distinct CDR3 sequences, 11% to 15% of them appearing once. Diagnostic assessment was based on clinical symptoms, serum thyroxine and TRAb, thyroid ultrasound and orbital computed tomography.

The TCR originated in a woman between 25 and 40 years old with Graves' hyperthyroidism that later progressed to Graves' ophthalmopathy. The chain has TRBV9 and TRBJ2-7, with no clear D. The sample comprised blood. CDR3 DNA sequence: TGTGCCAGCAGCCGCACAGTCGACGGAGACTACGAGCAGTACTTC. Residues: CASSRTVDGDYEQYF.